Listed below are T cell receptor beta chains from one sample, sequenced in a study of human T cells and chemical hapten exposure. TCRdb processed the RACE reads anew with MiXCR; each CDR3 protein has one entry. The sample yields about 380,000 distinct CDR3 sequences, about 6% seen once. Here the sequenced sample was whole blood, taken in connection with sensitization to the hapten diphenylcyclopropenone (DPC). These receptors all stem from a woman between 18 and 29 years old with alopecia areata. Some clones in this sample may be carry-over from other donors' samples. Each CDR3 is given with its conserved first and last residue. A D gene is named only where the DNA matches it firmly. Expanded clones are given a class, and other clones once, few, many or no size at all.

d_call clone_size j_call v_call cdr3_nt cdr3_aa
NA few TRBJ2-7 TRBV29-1 TGCAGCGTCGCCGGGGGGCCCTCATCGCTCTACGAGCAGTACTTC CSVAGGPSSLYEQYF
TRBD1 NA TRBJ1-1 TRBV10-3 TGTGCCATCAGGGGGACAGCCACTGAAGCTTTCTTT CAIRGTATEAFF
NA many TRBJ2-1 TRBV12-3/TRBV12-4 TGTGCCAGCAGTTCCCGTAGTGGTGAGCAGTTCTTC CASSSRSGEQFF
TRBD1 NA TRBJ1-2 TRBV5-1 TGCGCCAGCAGCGCGGGGACAGATAATAACTATGGCTACACCTTC CASSAGTDNNYGYTF
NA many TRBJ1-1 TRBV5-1 TGCGCCAGCAGCTTGCAGCAGGGGAGCACTGAAGCTTTCTTT CASSLQQGSTEAFF
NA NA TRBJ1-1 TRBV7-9 TGTGCCGGGAGGCGGGCTCCTCCTGAAGCTTTCTTT CAGRRAPPEAFF
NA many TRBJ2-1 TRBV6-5 TGTGCCAGCAGTACTCGAGGTGGCAATGAGCAGTTCTTC CASSTRGGNEQFF
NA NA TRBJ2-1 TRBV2 TGTGCCAGCAGTGAAGCGCACCTATCCCAGGACAATGAGCAGTTCTTC CASSEAHLSQDNEQFF
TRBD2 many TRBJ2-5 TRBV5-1 TGCGCCAGCGTCCCAGGCCCGGGGGGAGAGACCCAGTACTTC CASVPGPGGETQYF
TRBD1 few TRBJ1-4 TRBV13 TGTGCCAGCAGCTTAGGGACAGGGGCGGAAAAACTGTTTTTT CASSLGTGAEKLFF
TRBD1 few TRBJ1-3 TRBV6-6 TGTGCCAGCAGTTACACGGGACAGAGTCCCGGAAACACCATATATTTT CASSYTGQSPGNTIYF
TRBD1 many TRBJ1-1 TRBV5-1 TGCGCCAGCAGCTTGGGGCCTAGACAGGGTTACACTGAAGCTTTCTTT CASSLGPRQGYTEAFF
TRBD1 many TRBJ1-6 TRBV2 TGTGCCAGCATAAACAGGGGGAATTCACCCCTCCACTTT CASINRGNSPLHF
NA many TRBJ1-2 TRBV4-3 TGCGCCAGCAGCCAAGAAGTCTCAGGAAACTATGGCTACACCTTC CASSQEVSGNYGYTF
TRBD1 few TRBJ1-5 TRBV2 TGTGCCAGCACCTTCGCTAGGGACAGCTATCAGCCCCAGCATTTT CASTFARDSYQPQHF
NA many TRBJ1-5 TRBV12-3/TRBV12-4 TGTGCCAGCAGCCGGGGCCTCAATCAGCCCCAGCATTTT CASSRGLNQPQHF
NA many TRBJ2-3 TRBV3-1 TGTGCCAGCAGCCCCCTAGGTGCAGATACGCAGTATTTT CASSPLGADTQYF
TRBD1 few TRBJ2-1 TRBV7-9 TGTGCCAGCAGTCCGTCGGGACAGGGGTATGGTGAGCAGTTCTTC CASSPSGQGYGEQFF
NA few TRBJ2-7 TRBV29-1 TGCAGCGTTCCTAGTTCGTCTGCCTACGAGCAGTACTTC CSVPSSSAYEQYF
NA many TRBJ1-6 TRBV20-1 TGCAGTGCTAGCACGGGTCTCCCCGGAAGGTCACCCCTCCACTTT CSASTGLPGRSPLHF
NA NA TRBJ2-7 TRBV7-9 TGTGCCAGCAGCCCCCGCCTGGGTTCCTACGAGCAGTACTTC CASSPRLGSYEQYF
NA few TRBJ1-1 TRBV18 TGTGCCAGCTCACCAGCAGTGCAGGTGGGCTCTGAAGCTTTCTTT CASSPAVQVGSEAFF
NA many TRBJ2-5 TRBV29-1 TGCAGCGTTGGGCAGGGGCAAGAGACCCAGTACTTC CSVGQGQETQYF
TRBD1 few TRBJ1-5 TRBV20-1 TGCAGTGCCCCGGACAGGGGGTATCAGCCCCAGCATTTT CSAPDRGYQPQHF
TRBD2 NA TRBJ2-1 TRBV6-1 TGTGCCAGCAGCGAAACTAGCGGGGGGTCTAATGAGCAGTTCTTC CASSETSGGSNEQFF
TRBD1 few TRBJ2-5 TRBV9 TGTGCCAGCAGTTTACAACCGACAGGGACCCAAGAGACCCAGTACTTC CASSLQPTGTQETQYF